The subject of this entry is one T cell receptor (beta chain). The PCR made use of 60 Vbeta and 13 Jbeta primers. Assay: immunoSEQ multiplex PCR; the TCRdb copy retains only in-frame clones and omits some. The sample shows approximately 130,000 clones, 60% to 80% of them seen only once. These data come from a study of cytomegalovirus exposure and HLA in healthy donors. V lost 5 bases and J lost 0; bases outside the gene matches: 3. CDR1 is MNHEY and CDR2 is SVGAGI in the germline V gene. CDR3 length equals 15 residues. This receptor was obtained from a male donor in good health and CMV-seronegative. The rearrangement uses TRBV6-5 and TRBJ2-2; 7 bases fit TRBD2. The specimen was PBMCs. CDR3 sequence: CASSRLASNTGELFF. The CDR3 region has the DNA TGTGCCAGCAGTCGACTAGCATCGAACACCGGGGAGCTGTTTTTT.